A single T cell receptor (beta chain) is shown here with its context. Per the original methods: Estimated nucleated cell counts came from reference gene primer amplification. The protocol was immunoSEQ multiplex PCR, while the TCRdb copy is restricted to in-frame clones and leaves out a portion. D and trimming were read from the DNA, whereas the V and J calls and clone size are those reported in that table. The sample shows roughly 80,000 clones, more than 60% of them seen only once. This record comes from a study of blood T cell repertoires in COVID-19. Across the whole study: The origin of the acute and convalescent COVID-19 samples was the United States, Italy and Spain.

V was cut by 6 bases and J by 8 bases, with 22 bases left in between. Per the germline V gene, CDR1 is MNHEY and CDR2 is SVGAGI. CDR3 length equals 15 residues. The gene calls are TRBV6-5 and TRBJ1-2; no definite D call. Material: peripheral blood. The TCR sequence derives from a human donor in a cohort sampled during active COVID-19. As DNA, the CDR3 is TGTGCCAGCAGGGACCCACTGAGGGTTGGGTACGGCTACACCTTC. It codes for CASRDPLRVGYGYTF.